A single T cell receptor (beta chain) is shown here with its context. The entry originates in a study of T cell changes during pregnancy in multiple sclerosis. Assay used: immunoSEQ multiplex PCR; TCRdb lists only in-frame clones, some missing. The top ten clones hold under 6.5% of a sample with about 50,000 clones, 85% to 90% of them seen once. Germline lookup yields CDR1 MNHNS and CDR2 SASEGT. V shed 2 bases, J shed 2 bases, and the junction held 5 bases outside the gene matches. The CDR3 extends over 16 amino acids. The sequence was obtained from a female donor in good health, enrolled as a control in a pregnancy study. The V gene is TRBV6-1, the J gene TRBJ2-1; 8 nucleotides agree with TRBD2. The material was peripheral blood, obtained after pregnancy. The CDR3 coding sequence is TGTGCCAGCAGTGAAATCCCGGGGGGGCCCTACAATGAGCAGTTCTTC. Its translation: CASSEIPGGPYNEQFF.